The rows below give T cell receptor beta chains drawn from one sample of a study of metastatic and nonmetastatic thyroid tumors. MiXCR reprocessed the PCR reads for TCRdb. Of 20,000 to 25,000 clones listed, roughly 36% are singletons. Material: blood. Every receptor here comes from a male donor with papillary thyroid cancer or a benign thyroid nodule (not recorded which). Some clones in this sample may be carry-over from other donors' samples. CDR3s include the opening cysteine and the closing phenylalanine or tryptophan. The order of the fields is D gene, V gene, J gene, clone size, CDR3 DNA, CDR3 protein. D genes are given only for firm matches. Clone size is stated in some rows and not others, as once, few, many or a class when expanded.

D: -; V: TRBV6-1; J: TRBJ1-6; size: -; DNA: TGTGCCAGCAGTGAAGTGACAGAAGGTAGTTCACCCCTCCACTTT; CDR3: CASSEVTEGSSPLHF
D: TRBD2; V: TRBV11-2; J: TRBJ2-3; size: few; DNA: TGTGCCAGCAGCGAAAGACTAGCGGGTATTAGCACAGATACGCAGTATTTT; CDR3: CASSERLAGISTDTQYF
D: -; V: TRBV3-1; J: TRBJ1-4; size: many; DNA: TGTGCCAGCAGCCAGGGTAGGAATGAAAAACTGTTTTTT; CDR3: CASSQGRNEKLFF
D: -; V: TRBV12-3/TRBV12-4; J: TRBJ1-1; size: few; DNA: TGTGCCAGCAGTTTGCCAGGATATGAAGCTTTCTTT; CDR3: CASSLPGYEAFF
D: TRBD2; V: TRBV4-1; J: TRBJ2-7; size: many; DNA: TGCGCCAGCAGCCAAGACGGGACTAGCGGGCCGGCGCCGCACTACGAGCAGTACTTC; CDR3: CASSQDGTSGPAPHYEQYF
D: -; V: TRBV6-2/TRBV6-3; J: TRBJ2-1; size: -; DNA: TGTGCCAGCAGTTACTTGGGCATCAATGAGCAGTTCTTC; CDR3: CASSYLGINEQFF
D: TRBD1; V: TRBV11-3; J: TRBJ1-1; size: -; DNA: TGTGCCAGCAGCTTAGGGGGGACAGGGGGCGAGGAAGCTTTCTTT; CDR3: CASSLGGTGGEEAFF
D: TRBD2; V: TRBV25-1; J: TRBJ2-1; size: many; DNA: TGTGCCAGCCTCCTGCCGGGACTAGCGGGAGGACTGAGCTCCTACAATGAGCAGTTCTTC; CDR3: CASLLPGLAGGLSSYNEQFF
D: -; V: TRBV10-3; J: TRBJ2-1; size: -; DNA: TGTGCCATCAGTGAGTCATGGGGGACCCTCTACAATGAGCAGTTCTTC; CDR3: CAISESWGTLYNEQFF
D: TRBD2; V: TRBV4-2; J: TRBJ2-1; size: few; DNA: TGTGCCAGCAGCCAAGACTCAGCGGGGACCTACAATGAGCAGTTCTTC; CDR3: CASSQDSAGTYNEQFF
D: TRBD1; V: TRBV30; J: TRBJ2-3; size: -; DNA: TGTGCCTGGAGTTTTTGGGACAGGGGAACAGATACGCAGTATTTT; CDR3: CAWSFWDRGTDTQYF
D: TRBD2; V: TRBV7-2; J: TRBJ2-3; size: many; DNA: TGTGCCAGCAGCTTTAGGACTAGCGGGAGAGATACGCAGTATTTT; CDR3: CASSFRTSGRDTQYF
D: TRBD1; V: TRBV10-3; J: TRBJ2-7; size: few; DNA: TGTGCCATCAGTGACTCCACCTGGGACAGTCCCTACGAGCAGTACTTC; CDR3: CAISDSTWDSPYEQYF
D: -; V: TRBV6-1; J: TRBJ1-2; size: few; DNA: TGTGCCAGCAGTGAACAAGGGTCTTTGGGCTACACCTTC; CDR3: CASSEQGSLGYTF
D: -; V: TRBV7-8; J: TRBJ1-5; size: -; DNA: TGTGCCAGCAGCTTAAATCTTGGATATAGCAATCAGCCCCAGCATTTT; CDR3: CASSLNLGYSNQPQHF
D: -; V: TRBV6-2/TRBV6-3; J: TRBJ2-2; size: -; DNA: TGTGCCAGCAGGCCCAAACCAGACACCGGGGAGCTGTTTTTT; CDR3: CASRPKPDTGELFF
D: -; V: TRBV11-2; J: TRBJ1-1; size: -; DNA: TGTGCCAGCAGCTTAGTCGGACAGCCATTGAACACTGAAGCTTTCTTT; CDR3: CASSLVGQPLNTEAFF
D: TRBD1; V: TRBV20-1; J: TRBJ1-1; size: -; DNA: TGCAGTGCTAGAGGAGACAGGGACGCTTTCTTT; CDR3: CSARGDRDAFF